This paragraph covers one T cell receptor (beta chain) sequence. A few counts support this clonotype. Its antigen is currently not known. No base quality values were provided; no much bigger clone lies one nucleotide off. This sample stems from a study of T cells in Graves' hyperthyroidism and ophthalmopathy (dated by TCRdb to between 2019 and 2020). About the study as a whole: Peripheral blood was sampled at the time of initial diagnosis, prior to any treatment. To identify TCR V-J signatures that set the groups apart, the researchers used a discovery cohort of approximately 98 patients, made up of approximately 43 with Graves' ophthalmopathy and 55 to 65 with stable Graves' hyperthyroidism. Prospective prediction of ophthalmopathy was tested in an independent validation cohort of fewer than 20 hyperthyroidism patients and some 17 patients who later progressed to ophthalmopathy. The approximately 100 discovery patients were randomly divided into training and test sets at a 7:3 ratio. In addition, the study compared T-cell repertoires in thyroid tissue and in blood from roughly 6 Graves' hyperthyroidism patients. Following sampling, methimazole starting at 30 mg daily was given to hyperthyroidism patients, and high-dose intravenous methylprednisolone was given to ophthalmopathy patients. The paper describes TCR Vbeta CDR3 sequencing of around 130 peripheral blood samples, made up of around 41 ophthalmopathy patients, around 78 hyperthyroidism patients and some 17 progressor patients.

Points the paper makes about the study in general: In validation, the model predicted progression to ophthalmopathy with roughly 66% sensitivity and around 72% specificity, a median of 6.5 months before onset. A model built on a 13 V-J signature distinguished ophthalmopathy from stable hyperthyroidism, reaching roughly 88% sensitivity and about 81% specificity in cross-validation and 80%/75% in testing. Most expanded thyroid clonotypes (frequency above 0.001) were also detected in blood, a finding suggesting that blood repertoires may reflect thyroid immune responses. Sample size was not statistically predetermined, and blinding of investigators to group allocation was not performed.

TCR beta CDR3 regions were amplified from RNA transcripts. The first round of RT-PCR for the TCR CDR3 was performed with the HTBI primer set and the Qiagen OneStep RT-PCR kit. Libraries were constructed in a second round of multiplex PCR, after which size selection and purification were performed. Paired-end sequencing of the libraries was performed with 100 bp reads on an Illumina HiSeq2000. From the authors' description of their analysis: Raw data were processed with SOAPnuke, discarding reads with adapters, uncalled bases, mean Phred below 15, or no exact constant-primer or identifier match. High-quality paired reads were merged using COPE v1.2.5, and each unique nucleotide sequence was defined as a clonotype. Clonotypes were aligned to IMGT TRBV, TRBD and TRBJ reference segments using MiTCR v1.1. Only V-J combinations with frequency above 0.0001, covering about 99% of repertoires, were analysed. The TCS score was defined as F50 (clonal expansion) divided by E x V (chaos), with BLOSUM62-based TCRdist calculated between CDR3 peptides within each V-J. Welch's t-statistics and random forest reduced fewer than 550 V-J features to roughly 13, which were used in a naive Bayes classifier (R e1071). Thyroid-blood repertoire similarity was quantified with the Morisita-Horn index. Using fastp at Q25 and MiXCR, TCRdb reprocessed the public reads and kept productive beta chains. Rows with a matching CDR3 protein are joined into one entry that keeps the most common DNA and genes. These V and J calls rely on TCRdb rather than the paper's analysis. Present in this sample are hundreds of thousands of distinct CDR3 sequences, about 38% of which were seen just once. The ten largest clonotypes hold over 8% of the sample.

Stable Graves' hyperthyroidism was defined as no progression to ophthalmopathy during 18 months of follow-up. The hyperthyroidism patients were between 18 and 65 years old and newly diagnosed, with a disease duration of less than 2 months. Exclusion was applied to patients with uncontrolled infections, other autoimmune diseases, pregnancy or lactation. Diagnoses were established on the basis of clinical symptoms, serum thyroxine and TRAb, thyroid ultrasound, and orbital computed tomography. Ficoll-Paque density gradient centrifugation was used to isolate PBMCs from under 11 ml of fresh peripheral blood. Total RNA was extracted with Trizol reagent, and quality was checked on an Agilent 2100 Bioanalyzer. Looking up the germline V gene yields CDR1 MGHDK and CDR2 SYGVNS. Between the V and J ends, shortened by 1 base and 4 bases respectively, the junction contains 15 bases. From cysteine to phenylalanine, the CDR3 is 16 amino acids long. The DNA shown is the 48-base CDR3, in frame from base 1.

Material: blood. The chain couples TRBV25-1 to TRBJ2-3; no D gene can be assigned with confidence. The clonotype comes from a man aged 18 to 29 with Graves' hyperthyroidism. The CDR3 loop reads CASSESGSLVADTQYF. The DNA is as follows: TGTGCCAGCAGTGAATCAGGTAGTTTAGTCGCAGATACGCAGTATTTT.